One and the same sample provided the 21 T cell receptor beta chains below, sequenced in a study of blood T cell repertoires in COVID-19. The protocol was immunoSEQ multiplex PCR, while the TCRdb copy is restricted to in-frame clones and leaves out a portion. The sample has approximately 340,000 clones, roughly 86% seen once. The sequenced material came from peripheral blood. These receptors came from a man younger than 45 with COVID-19, enrolled during active disease.

The chain recombines TRBV9 with TRBJ2-2, with a possible D match to TRBD1 (6 bases). This CDR3 has 13 residues. Per the germline V gene, CDR1 is SGDLS and CDR2 is YYNGEE. Trimming stripped 2 bases from V and 5 bases from J, with 7 bases between. CDR3 loop: CASSVGTTGELFF. In DNA form, the CDR3 reads TGTGCCAGCAGCGTTGGGACAACCGGGGAGCTGTTTTTT.

This clone has only one observation. This chain uses TRBV3-1 (or the pseudogene TRBV3-2) with TRBJ2-7; 9 bases agree with TRBD1. There are 15 residues in the CDR3. V trimming: 4 bases; J trimming: 5 bases; junction bases outside the gene matches: 9. Germline V gene sequence: CDR1 LGHDT, CDR2 YNNKEL (reference sequence). This chain's CDR3 is CASSRRDRVGNEQYF. The DNA of the CDR3 is TGTGCCAGCAGCCGAAGGGACAGGGTCGGTAACGAGCAGTACTTC.

The chain uses TRBV5-5 and TRBJ2-1; 9 bases fit TRBD1. The CDR3 sequence is 15 residues long. In germline, CDR1 is SGHKS, CDR2 YYEKEE (reference sequence). V trimming: 0 bases; J trimming: 6 bases; junction bases outside the gene matches: 4. The CDR3 is CASSLAGQGFNEQFF. DNA for the CDR3: TGTGCCAGCAGCTTGGCCGGACAGGGGTTCAATGAGCAGTTCTTC.

The chain is built from TRBV4-3 and TRBJ1-2; tentatively, D is TRBD1 (6 bases). V was pared by 1 base and J by 6 bases, with 18 bases between. Germline CDR1 is LGHNA and CDR2 is YSLEER. The CDR3 totals 16 residues. In nucleotides, the CDR3 is TGCGCCAGCAGCCAAGGTCTGCAGGGGATTTACCATGGCTACACCTTC. This gives the protein CASSQGLQGIYHGYTF.

The CDR3 protein is CASSLGLEQPQHF. The CDR3 DNA reads TGTGCCAGCAGCTTAGGTCTAGAGCAGCCCCAGCATTTT. V and J are TRBV7-9 and TRBJ1-5; D is unresolved. The germline gives CDR1 SEHNR, CDR2 FQNEAQ (reference sequence). V lost 1 base and J lost 7, with 8 bases in between. The CDR3 is made up of 13 amino acids.

V gene TRBV28 combines with J gene TRBJ1-1; 7 bases align to TRBD1. Germline V gives CDR1 MDHEN, CDR2 SYDVKM. V was pared by 3 bases and J by 1 base, with 2 bases of the junction left unmatched. The CDR3 runs 14 residues. Written as DNA, the CDR3 is TGTGCCAGCAGTTTCCAGGGGGGGAACACTGAAGCTTTCTTT. This sequence encodes CASSFQGGNTEAFF.

This chain joins TRBV9 and TRBJ1-5; D might be TRBD1 (6 bases). CDR3 length: 14 amino acids. Germline CDR1 and CDR2: SGDLS and YYNGEE. Trimming pared 1 base from V and 7 bases from J, leaving 12 bases between. For the CDR3, the DNA is TGTGCCAGCAGCGTACGGGGACATGGCCAGCCCCAGCATTTT. Its protein is CASSVRGHGQPQHF. The full variable domain, its missing parts supplied by reference TRBV9 and TRBJ1-5, is DSGVTQTPKHLITATGQRVTLRCSPRSGDLSVYWYQQSLDQGLQFLIQYYNGEERAKGNILERFSAQQFPDLHSELNLSSLELGDSALYFCASSVRGHGQPQHFGDGTRLSIL.

The chain combines TRBV28 with TRBJ1-5; TRBD1 agrees at 9 bases. J gave up 6 bases and V 4 bases, and 4 bases lay outside the gene matches. Looked up from germline, CDR1 is MDHEN and CDR2 is SYDVKM. CDR3 length: 14 amino acids. The CDR3 loop is CASSSRTGVQPQHF. The CDR3 DNA sequence: TGTGCCAGCAGTTCGAGGACAGGGGTTCAGCCCCAGCATTTT.

This clone was recorded once. The CDR3 sequence: CASSLTGAGANVLTF. The CDR3 nucleotides are TGTGCCAGCTCATTGACAGGGGCTGGGGCCAACGTCCTGACTTTC. The J gene is TRBJ2-6, the V gene TRBV18, with 8 bases lining up with TRBD1. The CDR3 covers 15 residues. J was trimmed by 2 bases and V by 5 bases; bases with no gene match: 2. Germline CDR1 KGHSH, CDR2 LQKENI.

V usage is TRBV18 and J usage is TRBJ1-2, with D perhaps matching TRBD1 (6 bases). This CDR3 spans 16 amino acids. With 2 bases removed from V and 8 bases from J, the gap between germline ends came to 21 bases. Germline CDR1 KGHSH, CDR2 LQKENI. CDR3 sequence: CASSPGAGVQVRGYTF. For the CDR3, the DNA is TGTGCCAGCTCACCAGGGGCAGGGGTCCAGGTTCGAGGCTACACCTTC.

The chain couples TRBV7-2 to TRBJ1-5; D gene ambiguous. Germline CDR1 and CDR2: SGHTA and FQGNSA. Trimming took 0 bases from V and 3 from J, leaving 3 bases between them. The CDR3 covers 13 residues. CDR3 bases: TGTGCCAGCAGCTTAGCCCTCAATCAGCCCCAGCATTTT. Translated: CASSLALNQPQHF.

This clone was recorded a few times. This chain uses TRBV5-4 with TRBJ2-1; 8 bases fit TRBD1. V lost 4 bases and J lost 10; bases outside the gene matches: 10. Germline lookup yields CDR1 SGHNT and CDR2 YYREEE (reference sequence). There are 14 residues in the CDR3. CDR3 bases: TGTGCCAGCAGCCCTCGCACAGGGGGTCCCGAGCAGTTCTTC. This encodes CASSPRTGGPEQFF.

The chain employs TRBV7-7 and TRBJ2-1, with 11 bases that match TRBD2. Germline CDR1 reads SSHAT; CDR2 reads FNYEAQ (reference sequence). The ends lost 5 bases at V and 4 bases at J; junction bases unmatched: 4. The CDR3 contains 15 residues. The CDR3 is CASSQGLAAYNEQFF. In DNA, the CDR3 is TGTGCCAGCAGCCAGGGACTAGCGGCTTACAATGAGCAGTTCTTC.

The sample holds a few counts of this clone. The chain combines TRBV19 with TRBJ2-1; 7 positions match TRBD1. Per germline, CDR1 LNHDA and CDR2 SQIVND (reference sequence). The CDR3 extends over 15 amino acids. Trimming took 8 bases from V and 6 from J; bases not matched to a gene: 13. The CDR3 DNA sequence: TGTGCCAGTGGGGTGTACAGGGGAATAGTCAATGAGCAGTTCTTC. Translating it yields CASGVYRGIVNEQFF. Looking up the rest from reference TRBV19 and TRBJ2-1 gives the full variable domain: DGGITQSPKYLFRKEGQNVTLSCEQNLNHDAMYWYRQDPGQGLRLIYYSQIVNDFQKGDIAEGYSVSREKKESFPLTVTSAQKNPTAFYLCASGVYRGIVNEQFFGPGTRLTVL.

This clone came up once. The CDR3 here is CASSLEAPTNNEQFF. The DNA of the CDR3 is TGTGCCAGCAGCTTAGAGGCCCCTACTAATAATGAGCAGTTCTTC. The V call is TRBV7-2, the J call TRBJ2-1; D gene unclear. CDR1 and CDR2 (germline): SGHTA, FQGNSA. Trimming took 1 base from V and 7 from J, leaving 14 bases between them. The CDR3 consists of 15 residues.

The chain has TRBV6-2 or TRBV6-3 and TRBJ1-1; a possible D gene is TRBD1 (6 bases). The CDR3 is 16 residues long. In germline, CDR1 is MNHEY, CDR2 SVGEGT. V was clipped by 5 bases and J by 1 base, with 17 bases between them. The DNA for the CDR3 is TGTGCCAGCAGTAAACAGGGTTTTGGTTCGAACACTGAAGCTTTCTTT. Translated, it gives CASSKQGFGSNTEAFF.

The J gene is TRBJ2-1, the V gene TRBV5-1; D perhaps matches TRBD1 (6 bases). The V gene's germline CDR1 is SGHRS and CDR2 YFSETQ. V was cut by 0 bases and J by 0 bases, with 13 bases left in between. The CDR3 runs to 17 residues. DNA for the CDR3: TGCGCCAGCAGCTTGGCCGAGGGGGTCAGCTCCTACAATGAGCAGTTCTTC. Encoded protein: CASSLAEGVSSYNEQFF.

V gene TRBV6-2 or TRBV6-3 combines with J gene TRBJ2-1; 10 bases align to TRBD2. This CDR3 spans 16 amino acids. V trimming: 5 bases; J trimming: 4 bases; junction bases outside the gene matches: 8. Per the germline V gene, CDR1 is MNHEY and CDR2 is SVGEGT. The CDR3 sequence is CASSNPLAGWYNEQFF. Written as DNA, the CDR3 is TGTGCCAGCAGTAACCCACTAGCGGGGTGGTACAATGAGCAGTTCTTC.

This sequence joins TRBV6-2 or TRBV6-3 and TRBJ1-5; D might be TRBD1 (5 bases). The CDR3 covers 16 residues. Germline CDR1 reads MNHEY; CDR2 reads SVGEGT. V was cut by 4 bases and J by 3 bases, with 16 bases left in between. The CDR3 reads CASSSLRAPINQPQHF. CDR3 DNA: TGTGCCAGCAGTTCCCTCAGGGCCCCGATCAATCAGCCCCAGCATTTT.

The V call is TRBV9, the J call TRBJ1-1; no clear D gene. V lost 3 bases to trimming and J lost 2 bases, with 8 bases between them. The germline CDR1 and CDR2 sequences are SGDLS and YYNGEE. CDR3 length: 13 residues. CDR3 nucleotide sequence: TGTGCCAGCAGCGAACAGTCCAACACTGAAGCTTTCTTT. Protein sequence: CASSEQSNTEAFF.

The chain recombines TRBV6-1 with TRBJ2-5; 7 bases align to TRBD2. The CDR3 totals 16 residues. Germline V gene lookup returns CDR1 MNHNS and CDR2 SASEGT. Trimming took 0 bases from V and 5 from J; bases not matched to a gene: 9. CDR3 in DNA: TGTGCCAGCAGTGAAGCGGGAGGGTACGGTTGGGAGACCCAGTACTTC. The encoded protein is CASSEAGGYGWETQYF.